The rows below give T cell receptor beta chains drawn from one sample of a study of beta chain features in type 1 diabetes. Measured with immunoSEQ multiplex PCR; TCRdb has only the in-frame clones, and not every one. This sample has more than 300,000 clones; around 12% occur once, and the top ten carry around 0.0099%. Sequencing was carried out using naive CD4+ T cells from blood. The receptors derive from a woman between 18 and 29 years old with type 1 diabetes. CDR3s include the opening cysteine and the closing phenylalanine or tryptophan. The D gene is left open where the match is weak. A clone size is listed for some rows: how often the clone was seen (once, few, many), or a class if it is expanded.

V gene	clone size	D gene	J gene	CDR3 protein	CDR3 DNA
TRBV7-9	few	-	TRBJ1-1	CASSFHGGSEAFF	TGTGCCAGCAGCTTCCACGGAGGCTCTGAAGCTTTCTTT
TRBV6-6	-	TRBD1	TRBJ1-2	CAAGDRAYGYTF	TGTGCCGCCGGGGACAGGGCTTATGGCTACACCTTC
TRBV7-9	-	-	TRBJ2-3	CASSSLPMADTQYF	TGTGCCAGCAGCTCCCTGCCCATGGCCGATACGCAGTATTTT
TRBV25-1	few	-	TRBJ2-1	CASSGLSGTRKSEQFF	TGTGCCAGCAGTGGCTTATCCGGGACTCGAAAAAGTGAGCAGTTCTTC
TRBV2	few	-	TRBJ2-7	CASSGTVLVSYEQYF	TGTGCCAGCAGTGGGACAGTTCTCGTCAGCTACGAGCAGTACTTC
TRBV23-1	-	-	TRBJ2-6	CASDRVRSGANVLTF	TGCGCCAGCGACCGGGTCCGCTCTGGGGCCAACGTCCTGACTTTC
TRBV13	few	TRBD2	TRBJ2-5	CASTASRTSGYQETQYF	TGTGCCAGCACCGCTTCCCGGACTAGCGGGTACCAAGAGACCCAGTACTTC
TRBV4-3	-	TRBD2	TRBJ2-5	CASSQNPTSGSSQETQYF	TGCGCCAGCAGCCAAAATCCTACTAGCGGGAGCAGCCAAGAGACCCAGTACTTC
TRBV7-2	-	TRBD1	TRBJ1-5	CASSLVGQGNQPQHF	TGTGCCAGCAGCTTAGTCGGACAGGGGAATCAGCCCCAGCATTTT
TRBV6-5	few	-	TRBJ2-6	CASSYSEGSGANVLTF	TGTGCCAGCAGTTACTCCGAGGGCAGTGGGGCCAACGTCCTGACTTTC
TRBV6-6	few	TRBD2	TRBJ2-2	CASRSGRANGELFF	TGTGCCAGCAGGAGCGGGAGGGCCAACGGGGAGCTGTTTTTT
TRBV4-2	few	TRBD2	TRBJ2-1	CASSYPPGLAGGEQFF	TGTGCCAGCAGCTACCCTCCGGGACTAGCGGGAGGTGAGCAGTTCTTC
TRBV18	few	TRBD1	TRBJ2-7	CASSPTGSRDEQYF	TGTGCCAGCTCACCGACAGGGTCTAGGGACGAGCAGTACTTC
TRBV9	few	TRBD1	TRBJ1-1	CASSVTGGTEAFF	TGTGCCAGCAGCGTAACAGGGGGCACTGAAGCTTTCTTT
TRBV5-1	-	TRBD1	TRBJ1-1	CASSSGDRRNTEAFF	TGCGCCAGCAGCTCAGGGGACAGAAGGAACACTGAAGCTTTCTTT
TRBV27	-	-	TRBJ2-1	CASKLAAYNEQFF	TGTGCCAGCAAATTAGCGGCCTACAATGAGCAGTTCTTC